These 13 T cell receptor beta chains originate from one sample sequenced in a study of regulatory T cells in long-lasting Graves disease. Time point of the sample: persistent/refractory GD, antithyroid drugs over 5 years with positive TRAb. PBMC-derived RNA was used for the TCR library. To make TCR beta libraries, researchers used iRepertoire HTBI primers and Arm-PCR of CDR3 regions. In TCRdb, the multiplex PCR reads were re-called with MiXCR into one record per CDR3 protein. The sample has more than 350,000 distinct CDR3 sequences, 21% seen once. The material was peripheral blood mononuclear cells (PBMCs), obtained when the disease was refractory, from a patient treated with antithyroid drugs. The origin of the receptors is a female donor with Graves disease.

This clonotype showed up just a few times. The V call is TRBV6-1, the J call TRBJ2-7, with 8 bases aligning to TRBD2. Per the germline V gene, CDR1 is MNHNS and CDR2 is SASEGT. V lost 10 bases to trimming and J lost 0 bases; unmatched junction nucleotides: 8. The CDR3 sequence is 14 residues long. The CDR3 loop is CATRGSGSSYEQYF. The CDR3 DNA follows: TGTGCCACCAGAGGAAGCGGGAGCTCCTACGAGCAGTACTTC.

The rearrangement uses TRBV7-2 and TRBJ2-2; 7 bases line up with TRBD2. The V gene's germline CDR1 is SGHTA and CDR2 FQGNSA. Germline trimming cut 6 bases from V and 8 bases from J; bases unmatched to any gene: 15. This CDR3 comprises 16 residues. CDR3 amino acids: CASRPRLADTRGELFF. The CDR3 coding sequence is TGTGCCAGCAGACCCCGTCTAGCGGACACCCGAGGGGAGCTGTTTTTT.

This clonotype was seen at least ten times. One end of the junction does not line up with germline, which may come from a read error. The CDR3 region is CASSLPGVYEQYF. CDR3 bases: TGTGCCAGCAGCCTTCCGGGTGTTTACGAGCAGTACTTC. The V call is TRBV5-1, the J call TRBJ2-7, with D hard to call. Germline values: CDR1 SGHRS, CDR2 YFSETQ. The CDR3 covers 13 residues.

This clonotype was seen more than once but under ten times. The genes are TRBV27 and TRBJ1-6; possibly TRBD1 for D (5 bases). The CDR3 runs to 14 residues. V lost 3 bases to trimming and J lost 6 bases, with 9 bases between them. Germline CDR1 MNHEY, CDR2 SMNVEV (reference sequence). CDR3 DNA: TGTGCCAGCAGTTTCGGGGGAGCTAATTCACCCCTCCACTTT. This encodes CASSFGGANSPLHF.

J is TRBJ1-1 and V is TRBV3-1; TRBD1 agrees at 11 bases. Germline V gene sequence: CDR1 LGHDT, CDR2 YNNKEL (reference sequence). V trimming: 4 bases; J trimming: 2 bases; junction bases outside the gene matches: 6. The CDR3 loop spans 16 amino acids. The CDR3 nucleotides read TGTGCCAGCAGCCTTTCGGACAGGGGGCTTAACACTGAAGCTTTCTTT. As protein: CASSLSDRGLNTEAFF.

At least ten counts were recorded for this clonotype. V and J are TRBV11-2 and TRBJ2-7; the match to TRBD1 covers 7 bases. Germline CDR1 is SGHAT and CDR2 is FQNNGV. The CDR3 consists of 13 residues. V gave up 5 bases and J gave up 7 bases; unmatched junction bases: 8. The CDR3 coding sequence is TGTGCCAGCAGCCCCGGGACAGCCTTTGAGCAGTACTTC. Amino acid sequence: CASSPGTAFEQYF.

This clonotype was found many times. The rearrangement uses TRBV11-3 and TRBJ2-7; TRBD1 is a possible D gene (5 bases). Looked up from germline, CDR1 is SGHNT and CDR2 is YENEEA. The CDR3 contains 14 residues. Trimming left V 6 bases short and J 3 bases short, with 15 bases between. The DNA of the CDR3 is TGTGCCAGCAGAAATCAGGGCGTACTCTACGAGCAGTACTTC. This sequence encodes CASRNQGVLYEQYF.

Comments on this clonotype: A much larger clone lies a single base off, so this may be a read error. The chain links TRBV6-1 to TRBJ2-5; D is undetermined. CDR1 MNHNS and CDR2 SASEGT come from the germline V gene. This CDR3 has 15 amino acids. DNA for the CDR3: TGTGCCAGCAGTGAAGGCGAGGCGTACCAAGGGACCCAGTACTTC. Amino acids: CASSEGEAYQGTQYF.

Many counts were recorded for this clonotype. V gene TRBV15 combines with J gene TRBJ2-2; D is uncertain. Germline V gene sequence: CDR1 LNHNV, CDR2 YYDKDF (reference sequence). CDR3 length: 17 residues. Between the trimmed V and J ends, which lost 1 base and 2 bases, there was a span of 14 bases. The DNA for the CDR3 is TGTGCCACCAGCAGAGGCCGAAGACTTTCCAACACCGGGGAGCTGTTTTTT. Its protein product is CATSRGRRLSNTGELFF.

This chain connects TRBV9 to TRBJ1-2, with no clear D. This CDR3 spans 14 amino acids. V shed 3 bases and J shed 6 bases, with 15 bases lying between them. Germline CDR1 is SGDLS and CDR2 is YYNGEE. CDR3 coding DNA: TGTGCCAGCAGCGGAAGTTGGGGTTTCGATGGCTACACCTTC. Amino acid sequence: CASSGSWGFDGYTF. Full variable domain (rest looked up from reference TRBV9 and TRBJ1-2): DSGVTQTPKHLITATGQRVTLRCSPRSGDLSVYWYQQSLDQGLQFLIQYYNGEERAKGNILERFSAQQFPDLHSELNLSSLELGDSALYFCASSGSWGFDGYTFGSGTRLTVV.

The V and J genes are TRBV24-1 and TRBJ1-1; possibly TRBD1 for D (5 bases). The CDR3 has 15 amino acids. Germline V gives CDR1 KGHDR, CDR2 SFDVKD. V dropped 2 bases and J dropped 7 bases, with 16 bases sitting between them. The CDR3 nucleotides are TGTGCCACCAGTGATTCACGGGACGCAGAGGGTGAAGCTTTCTTT. This gives the protein CATSDSRDAEGEAFF.

The chain employs TRBV19 and TRBJ2-2; 9 nucleotides align to TRBD2. Germline V gives CDR1 LNHDA, CDR2 SQIVND (reference sequence). With V trimmed by 1 base and J by 5 bases, 5 bases remained unmatched. This CDR3 spans 16 amino acids. The CDR3 region is CASSIARLAGTGELFF. The CDR3 DNA reads as TGTGCCAGTAGTATAGCAAGGCTAGCGGGAACCGGGGAGCTGTTTTTT.

The chain is built from TRBV19 and TRBJ2-4; tentatively, D is TRBD1 (7 bases). The germline V and J ends were trimmed by 6 bases and 3 bases, with 15 bases remaining between them. This CDR3 is built from 15 residues. CDR1 and CDR2 from the germline V gene are LNHDA and SQIVND (reference sequence). DNA of the CDR3: TGTGCCAGTAGCAATTCGGGGGACAGCAAAAACATTCAGTACTTC. It encodes CASSNSGDSKNIQYF.